The 3 T cell receptor beta chains presented below share a single source sample, sequenced in a study of CD8 T cells in ankylosing spondylitis. TCRdb re-analysed the 5' RACE reads in MiXCR, keeping a single row per CDR3 protein. The data show 200,000 to 250,000 distinct CDR3 sequences, with approximately 24% seen just once and 6.6% held by the top ten. What was sequenced was blood, either unsorted or a sorted T cell fraction (not recorded which). The receptors shown here come from a male donor with ankylosing spondylitis or in good health (not recorded which).

This clonotype was seen repeatedly, ten times or more. At one end, the junction sequence differs from germline, possibly due to a read error. The chain employs TRBV7-9 and TRBJ2-1; 10 nucleotides align to TRBD2. Germline V gene sequence: CDR1 SEHNR, CDR2 FQNEAQ (reference sequence). The CDR3 is made up of 15 amino acids. CDR3 DNA: TGTGCCAGCACCTTACTAGCGGGAAGCTACAATGAGCAGTTCTTC. It yields the protein CASTLLAGSYNEQFF.

This clonotype was seen at least ten times. This chain joins TRBV4-2 and TRBJ2-7, with D unresolved. Germline V gene lookup returns CDR1 LGHNA and CDR2 YNFKEQ. The CDR3 extends over 14 amino acids. The germline V and J ends were trimmed by 1 base and 4 bases, with 11 bases remaining between them. The CDR3 loop reads CASSQVALPYEQYF. In DNA form, the CDR3 reads TGTGCCAGCAGCCAAGTGGCTCTTCCGTACGAGCAGTACTTC.

As for this clonotype: A much larger clone sits a single nucleotide away, making a read error possible. The chain employs TRBV20-1 and TRBJ2-1, with TRBD2 matching over 13 bases. The CDR3 is made up of 19 amino acids. From germline, CDR1 is DFQATT and CDR2 SNEGSKA (reference sequence). The CDR3 spells CCASQTSGRLVSSYNEQFF. The CDR3 DNA reads TGCTGTGCTAGCCAGACTAGCGGGAGGCTGGTAAGCTCCTACAATGAGCAGTTCTTC.